The 18 T cell receptor beta chains presented below share a single source sample, sequenced in a study of shared clonotypes between healthy human individuals. The method was immunoSEQ multiplex PCR; TCRdb's version includes in-frame clones alone and lacks a portion of them. The table shows around 2,100,000 clones, with roughly 95% occurring only once. Naive CD8 cells lacked CD45RO and underwent positive selection for CCR7, leaving out terminally differentiated effector memory CD45RA+ cells. Sequenced material: naive CD8+ T cells sorted from blood. These receptors were taken from a man aged 18 to 29 in good health.

The genes are TRBV4-1 and TRBJ2-7; 7 bases match TRBD1. CDR3 size: 16 residues. The V and J ends lost 1 base and 3 bases, in that order; junction bases with no gene match: 9. Germline assignment: CDR1 MGHRA and CDR2 YSYEKL. DNA for the CDR3: TGCGCCAGCAGCCAAGGGGTCTCGCCAGGGGGCTACGAGCAGTACTTC. It translates to CASSQGVSPGGYEQYF.

The chain employs TRBV5-4 and TRBJ1-1; D unresolved. The CDR3 is made up of 15 amino acids. Germline V gene sequence: CDR1 SGHNT, CDR2 YYREEE (reference sequence). V gave up 2 bases and J gave up 0 bases, with 11 bases separating them. The CDR3 loop reads CASSLIEEVNTEAFF. The CDR3 DNA follows: TGTGCCAGCAGCTTAATTGAGGAGGTGAACACTGAAGCTTTCTTT.

The genes are TRBV5-6 and TRBJ2-5; the D gene could be TRBD1 or TRBD2 (5 bases each). There are 13 residues in the CDR3. V was clipped by 4 bases and J by 4 bases, with 11 bases between them. Germline lookup yields CDR1 SGHDT and CDR2 YYEEEE. This chain's CDR3 is CASSEIGTETQYF. The CDR3 DNA sequence: TGTGCCAGCAGCGAAATTGGGACAGAGACCCAGTACTTC.

The J gene is TRBJ1-5, the V gene TRBV2, with TRBD1 matching 8 bases. From germline, CDR1 is SNHLY and CDR2 FYNNEI. V lost 6 bases and J lost 2; bases outside the gene matches: 12. This CDR3 has 17 residues. The CDR3 sequence is CASRTQDRDSRNQPQHF. The DNA of the CDR3 is TGTGCCAGCAGGACCCAGGACAGGGATTCCCGCAATCAGCCCCAGCATTTT.

The chain uses TRBV7-6 and TRBJ2-7; no reliable D call. Germline CDR1 reads SGHVS; CDR2 reads FNYEAQ. V dropped 6 bases and J dropped 1 base, with 10 bases sitting between them. The CDR3 spans 13 residues. The CDR3 region is CASSWTESYEQYF. The CDR3 bases are TGTGCCAGCAGTTGGACGGAATCCTACGAGCAGTACTTC. Supplemented by reference TRBV7-6 and TRBJ2-7, the full variable domain reads GAGVSQSPRYKVTKRGQDVALRCDPISGHVSLYWYRQALGQGPEFLTYFNYEAQQDKSGLPNDRFSAERPEGSISTLTIQRTEQRDSAMYRCASSWTESYEQYFGPGTRLTVT.

V gene TRBV5-4 combines with J gene TRBJ2-7, with 9 bases identical to TRBD1. Germline values: CDR1 SGHNT, CDR2 YYREEE (reference sequence). V was clipped by 4 bases and J by 0 bases; unmatched bases: 5. This CDR3 contains 15 residues. CDR3 nucleotides: TGTGCCAGCAGCCCCGGGACAGGGAGCTCCTACGAGCAGTACTTC. Translating it yields CASSPGTGSSYEQYF.

The rearrangement links TRBV6-5 to TRBJ1-2; TRBD1 agrees at 8 bases. Germline values: CDR1 MNHEY, CDR2 SVGAGI. The CDR3 is 16 amino acids. The V and J ends lost 0 bases and 3 bases, in that order; junction bases with no gene match: 6. The CDR3 bases are TGTGCCAGCAGTTACTCGACAGGGGAAGTATACTATGGCTACACCTTC. This sequence encodes CASSYSTGEVYYGYTF.

The chain employs TRBV10-3 and TRBJ2-1; TRBD2 agrees at 13 bases. CDR3 size: 16 residues. Germline V CDR1 and CDR2: ENHRY, SYGVKD. Trimming took 8 bases from V and 5 from J; bases not matched to a gene: 9. The CDR3 sequence: CAIPEGGTSGNNEQFF. The CDR3 bases are TGTGCCATCCCCGAAGGGGGGACTAGCGGGAACAATGAGCAGTTCTTC.

This chain links TRBV27 with TRBJ2-7; weak D call: TRBD2 (7 bases). The V and J ends lost 2 bases and 5 bases respectively, with 13 bases between them. The CDR3 extends over 14 amino acids. Germline V gives CDR1 MNHEY, CDR2 SMNVEV (reference sequence). CDR3 sequence: CASSLKGGGNEQYF. CDR3 bases: TGTGCCAGCAGTTTAAAAGGGGGAGGGAACGAGCAGTACTTC.

CDR3 sequence reads: CASITFTQGGGEKLFF. The CDR3 region has the DNA TGTGCCAGCATTACCTTCACGCAGGGGGGCGGGGAAAAACTGTTTTTT. The chain combines TRBV2 with TRBJ1-4; TRBD1 matches at 7 bases. The ends lost 7 bases at V and 8 bases at J; junction bases unmatched: 16. Germline lookup yields CDR1 SNHLY and CDR2 FYNNEI. The length of the CDR3 is 16 residues. Combining the CDR3 with reference TRBV2 and TRBJ1-4 gives the whole variable domain EPEVTQTPSHQVTQMGQEVILRCVPISNHLYFYWYRQILGQKVEFLVSFYNNEISEKSEIFDDQFSVERPDGSNFTLKIRSTKLEDSAMYFCASITFTQGGGEKLFFGSGTQLSVL.

The CDR3: CASSYKGLGAYNEQFF. CDR3 coding DNA: TGTGCCAGCAGCTATAAAGGTCTAGGCGCCTACAATGAGCAGTTCTTC. The chain has TRBV7-9 and TRBJ2-1; D remains unclear. CDR3 size: 16 residues. Germline V gene sequence: CDR1 SEHNR, CDR2 FQNEAQ (reference sequence). Trimming shortened V by 4 bases and J by 2 bases, and 15 bases separated the two germline ends.

The chain carries TRBV7-9 and TRBJ2-2, with D tentatively TRBD2 (5 bases). V lost 5 bases and J 4 bases, leaving 8 bases between the germline ends. The CDR3 length is 13 residues. The V gene's germline CDR1 is SEHNR and CDR2 FQNEAQ (reference sequence). The CDR3 DNA follows: TGTGCCAGCAGCCGAACTAGCACCGGGGAGCTGTTTTTT. It encodes CASSRTSTGELFF.

V and J are TRBV7-9 and TRBJ1-1; possible D gene TRBD1, 5 bases. Germline CDR1 is SEHNR and CDR2 is FQNEAQ (reference sequence). The V and J ends lost 2 bases and 10 bases respectively, with 14 bases between them. CDR3 size: 13 residues. For the CDR3, the DNA is TGTGCCAGCAGCTTACTCGGGGGGGAGAGAGCTTTCTTT. Protein: CASSLLGGERAFF.

This chain links TRBV2 with TRBJ2-5; D gene uncertain. CDR3 size: 13 residues. The V and J ends lost 7 bases and 2 bases respectively, with 11 bases between them. Per germline, CDR1 SNHLY and CDR2 FYNNEI. The CDR3 is CASNKVQQETQYF. CDR3 nucleotides: TGTGCCAGCAACAAGGTACAACAAGAGACCCAGTACTTC.

CDR3 sequence (DNA): TGTGCCAGCAGCCAAGAAAGTCGAGCGGGGGTGGGTTCTGATACGCAGTATTTT. Its translation: CASSQESRAGVGSDTQYF. J is TRBJ2-3 and V is TRBV4-2; the match to TRBD2 covers 8 bases. This CDR3 is 18 amino acids long. From germline, CDR1 is LGHNA and CDR2 YNFKEQ. J was trimmed by 6 bases and V by 0 bases; bases with no gene match: 14.

The chain is built from TRBV5-6 and TRBJ1-2; a possible D gene is TRBD1 (5 bases). CDR1 SGHDT and CDR2 YYEEEE come from the germline V gene. This CDR3 contains 15 residues. Trimming took off 4 bases at V and 3 bases at J, with 16 bases between the two ends. The CDR3 region has the DNA TGTGCCAGCAGCCTTTTGGGGGGTTTGGACTATGGCTACACCTTC. This sequence encodes CASSLLGGLDYGYTF.

V and J are TRBV5-1 and TRBJ2-2; 7 nucleotides line up with TRBD1. The V gene end was trimmed by 3 bases and the J gene end by 6 bases; junction bases not matched to a gene: 14. The CDR3 extends over 17 amino acids. Germline V lookup: CDR1 SGHRS, CDR2 YFSETQ. The CDR3 protein is CASSSEGYRGAPGELFF. CDR3 in DNA: TGCGCCAGCAGCTCAGAGGGTTACAGGGGCGCTCCCGGGGAGCTGTTTTTT.

The chain is built from TRBV19 and TRBJ1-2; D gene uncertain. The germline V gene has CDR1 LNHDA and CDR2 SQIVND (reference sequence). V was cut by 0 bases and J by 8 bases, with 22 bases left in between. The CDR3 sequence is 17 residues long. CDR3 bases: TGTGCCAGTAGTATAGATCCTGGGGAATGGGTCTTCGGAGGCTACACCTTC. Translation gives CASSIDPGEWVFGGYTF.